Given below is one T cell receptor (beta chain) in context. Its antigen is not identified. Germline lookup yields CDR1 SGHVS and CDR2 FQNEAQ. The CDR3 extends over 12 amino acids. Deletions cut 2 bases from V and 6 bases from J, with 6 bases between. This entry is derived from a study of radiotherapy plus CTLA-4 blockade in lung cancer. Study findings and constraints: In blood, TCR clones derived from the tumor expanded after radiotherapy plus ipilimumab.

Profiling relied on immunoSEQ multiplex PCR, and the TCRdb table lists in-frame clones only, not all of them. The table lists about 82,000 clones, about 78% of them singletons, with roughly an eighth in the top ten. The sequence was obtained from a human donor with non-small cell lung cancer that progressed on radiotherapy plus ipilimumab. This chain uses TRBV7-8 with TRBJ2-3, with a weak D call TRBD2 (5 bases). Source: peripheral blood, taken from a patient treated with radiotherapy plus ipilimumab. CDR3 sequence reads: CASSLPGDTQYF. The CDR3 DNA sequence: TGTGCCAGCAGCTTACCGGGGGATACGCAGTATTTT.